These T cell receptor beta chains were read from a single sample in a study of control samples from healthy donors and cancer patients. Method: immunoSEQ multiplex PCR; TCRdb's copy keeps in-frame clones and lacks some. The data hold under 200,000 clones, with nearly 96% observed a single time. The sequencing input was blood. Receptor source: a woman aged 25 to 39 in good health. CDR3s include the opening cysteine and the closing phenylalanine or tryptophan. D genes are given only for firm matches. A clone size is listed for some rows: how often the clone was seen (once, few, many), or a class if it is expanded.

D | J | V | size | CDR3 | DNA
NA | TRBJ1-5 | TRBV27 | NA | CASSFVGVNQPQHF | TGTGCCAGCAGTTTTGTAGGGGTTAATCAGCCCCAGCATTTT
NA | TRBJ1-1 | TRBV24-1 | NA | CATSEGGEAFF | TGTGCCACCAGTGAAGGGGGTGAAGCTTTCTTT
NA | TRBJ1-2 | TRBV6-4 | once | CASSPAPGGHYGYTF | TGTGCCAGCAGTCCGGCTCCCGGAGGGCACTATGGCTACACCTTC
NA | TRBJ2-4 | TRBV5-4 | NA | CASSLLTASNIQYF | TGTGCCAGCAGCTTGCTCACAGCTTCAAACATTCAGTACTTC
NA | TRBJ2-5 | TRBV19 | NA | CASKGLPQETQYF | TGTGCCAGTAAGGGACTCCCCCAAGAGACCCAGTACTTC
NA | TRBJ1-2 | TRBV7-9 | NA | CASSYRDYGYTF | TGTGCCAGCAGCTACAGGGACTATGGCTACACCTTC
NA | TRBJ2-7 | TRBV14 | NA | CASSQGVSGRHEQYF | TGTGCCAGCAGCCAAGGGGTAAGCGGCCGACACGAGCAGTACTTC
TRBD1 | TRBJ1-1 | TRBV28 | NA | CASSLLQGALNTEAFF | TGTGCCAGCAGTTTACTGCAGGGGGCCTTGAACACTGAAGCTTTCTTT
NA | TRBJ2-7 | TRBV12-3/TRBV12-4 | NA | CASSFGEPQYF | TGTGCCAGCAGCTTTGGGGAGCCCCAGTACTTC
TRBD2 | TRBJ2-3 | TRBV4-1 | NA | CASSLRTSGGSDTQYF | TGCGCCAGCAGCCTACGGACTAGCGGGGGGTCAGATACGCAGTATTTT
NA | TRBJ2-1 | TRBV14 | once | CASSLPLAKSSYNEQFF | TGTGCCAGCAGCCTACCTCTAGCAAAGAGCTCCTACAATGAGCAGTTCTTC
NA | TRBJ2-7 | TRBV5-4 | NA | CASSLAGRAISYEQYF | TGTGCCAGCAGCTTGGCCGGGCGGGCTATTTCCTACGAGCAGTACTTC
NA | TRBJ1-1 | TRBV5-6 | NA | CASSGIRRVGTEAFF | TGTGCCAGCAGCGGAATAAGGCGGGTAGGGACTGAAGCTTTCTTT
NA | TRBJ1-1 | TRBV12-3/TRBV12-4 | NA | CASSLETNTEAFF | TGTGCCAGCAGTTTAGAGACGAACACTGAAGCTTTCTTT